The 3 T cell receptor beta chains given below trace back to one sample, sequenced in a study of blood T cell repertoires in COVID-19. The assay was immunoSEQ multiplex PCR, and TCRdb's table has in-frame clones only and misses some. The sample lists some 150,000 clones; roughly nine tenths were seen once. Sequencing was performed on peripheral blood. These receptors all come from a woman in her 70s with acute or convalescent COVID-19.

This chain uses TRBV7-2 with TRBJ1-2; 7 nucleotides match TRBD1. V trimming: 5 bases; J trimming: 7 bases; junction bases outside the gene matches: 7. The germline V gene encodes CDR1 SGHTA and CDR2 FQGNSA. This CDR3 is 13 amino acids long. The DNA of the CDR3 is TGTGCCAGCAGCGCGGACAGGCCAAGTGGCTACACCTTC. Protein: CASSADRPSGYTF.

The V and J genes are TRBV19 and TRBJ2-3, with D perhaps matching TRBD2 (6 bases). The germline gives CDR1 LNHDA, CDR2 SQIVND (reference sequence). The length of the CDR3 is 15 residues. V lost 5 bases, J lost 1 base, and 13 bases lay in between. Here the CDR3 DNA reads TGTGCCAGTAGTCCCCCGGGACTTCGCACAGATACGCAGTATTTT. Protein sequence: CASSPPGLRTDTQYF. The entire variable domain, with the rest obtained from reference TRBV19 and TRBJ2-3, is as follows: DGGITQSPKYLFRKEGQNVTLSCEQNLNHDAMYWYRQDPGQGLRLIYYSQIVNDFQKGDIAEGYSVSREKKESFPLTVTSAQKNPTAFYLCASSPPGLRTDTQYFGPGTRLTVL.

The rearrangement joins TRBV6-6 to TRBJ1-2; D ambiguous. Germline CDR1 MNHNY, CDR2 SVGAGI (reference sequence). This CDR3 spans 14 amino acids. Trimming left V 2 bases short and J 3 bases short, with 10 bases between. CDR3 sequence: CASSYEGTHYGYTF. CDR3 sequence (DNA): TGTGCCAGCAGTTACGAGGGCACTCACTATGGCTACACCTTC.